This paragraph covers one T cell receptor (beta chain) sequence. As yet, its antigen is unknown. Possible read error: a much larger clone is one base away. Study-wide results and limits: Tumor Tregs overlapped most with tumor, then blood, naive CD4+ cells. In terms of TCR gene usage, tumor memory CD4+ T cells clustered together with blood and lymph node memory CD4+ cells, as well as with lymph node naive CD4+ cells.

After constant-region reverse-primer amplification, full-length variable regions underwent semi-nested PCR with Nested Universal Primer A. TCRdb recomputed calls from the 5' RACE reads with MiXCR, one row per CDR3 protein. Counted here are about 10,000 distinct CDR3 sequences, less than 30% occurring once; the ten biggest clones make up roughly 3.2%. Trimming removed 3 bases from V and 4 bases from J, with 11 bases in between. The CDR3 totals 14 residues. Germline CDR1 and CDR2: KGHDR and SFDVKD. Tregs were sorted as CD4+CD25+CD127-/low cells. The clonotype was recovered from a female donor with breast cancer. The material sequenced was Tregs sorted from blood. The chain couples TRBV24-1 to TRBJ2-5, with a weak D call TRBD1 (5 bases). The CDR3 DNA sequence: TGTGCCACCAGTGATGGAGACAGTCGAGAGACCCAGTACTTC. Residues: CATSDGDSRETQYF.